The sample holds many counts of the clone carrying this TCR beta chain. Its antigen is undetermined. TCRdb reprocessed the 5' RACE reads with MiXCR, giving one entry per CDR3 protein. Among fewer than 250,000 distinct CDR3 sequences listed, about 11% were seen once. The CDR3 is made up of 17 amino acids. With 4 bases removed from V and 4 bases from J, the gap between germline ends came to 19 bases. CDR1 is SGHTA and CDR2 is FQGNSA in the germline V gene. The data originate from a study of T-cell memory formation after mild COVID-19. Whole-study results and caveats: Day 37-peaking second-wave clones had unconfirmed SARS-CoV-2 specificity.

The sample taken for sequencing was PBMCs or a T cell subset sorted from them (not recorded which). The clonotype was recovered from a man between 18 and 29 years old who had mild COVID-19 (a few samples of this study predate the infection). Cell type and time point are not known. This chain links TRBV7-2 with TRBJ2-2, with TRBD2 as a possible D gene (5 bases). The CDR3 spells CASSSLLDGLITGELFF. The CDR3, as DNA: TGTGCCAGCAGCTCCCTACTGGACGGACTTATCACCGGGGAGCTGTTTTTT.